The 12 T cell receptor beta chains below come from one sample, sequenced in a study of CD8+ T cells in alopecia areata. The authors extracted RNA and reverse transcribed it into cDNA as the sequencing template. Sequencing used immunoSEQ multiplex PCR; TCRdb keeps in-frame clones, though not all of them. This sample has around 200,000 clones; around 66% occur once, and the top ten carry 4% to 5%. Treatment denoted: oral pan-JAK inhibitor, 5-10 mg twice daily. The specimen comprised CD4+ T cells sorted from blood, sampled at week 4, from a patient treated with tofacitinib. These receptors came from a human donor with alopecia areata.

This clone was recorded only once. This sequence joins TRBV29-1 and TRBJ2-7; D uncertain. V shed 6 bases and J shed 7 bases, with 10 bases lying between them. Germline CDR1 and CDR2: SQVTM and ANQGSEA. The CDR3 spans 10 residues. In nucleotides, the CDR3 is TGCAGCGTCGCTCAAGGGGAGCAGTACTTC. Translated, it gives CSVAQGEQYF.

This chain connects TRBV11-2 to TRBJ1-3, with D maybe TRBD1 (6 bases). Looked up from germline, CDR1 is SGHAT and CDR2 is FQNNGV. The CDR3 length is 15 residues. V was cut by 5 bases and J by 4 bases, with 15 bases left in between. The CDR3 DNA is TGTGCCAGCAGCCGGGCGGGGGGCGAGGGAAACACCATATATTTT. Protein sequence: CASSRAGGEGNTIYF.

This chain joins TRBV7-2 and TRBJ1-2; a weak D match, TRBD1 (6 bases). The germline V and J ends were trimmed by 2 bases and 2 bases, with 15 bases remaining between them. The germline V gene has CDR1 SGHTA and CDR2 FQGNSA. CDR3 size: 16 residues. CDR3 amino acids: CASSLSVGQINYGYTF. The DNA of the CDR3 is TGTGCCAGCAGCTTATCGGTCGGACAGATCAACTATGGCTACACCTTC. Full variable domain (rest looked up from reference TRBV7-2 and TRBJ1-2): GAGVSQSPSNKVTEKGKDVELRCDPISGHTALYWYRQSLGQGLEFLIYFQGNSAPDKSGLPSDRFSAERTGGSVSTLTIQRTQQEDSAVYLCASSLSVGQINYGYTFGSGTRLTVV.

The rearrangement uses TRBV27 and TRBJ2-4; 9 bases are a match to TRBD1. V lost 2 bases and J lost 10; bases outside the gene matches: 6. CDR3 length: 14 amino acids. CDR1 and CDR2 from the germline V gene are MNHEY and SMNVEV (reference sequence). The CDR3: CASSLADRGSIQYF. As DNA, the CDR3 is TGTGCCAGCAGTTTAGCGGACAGGGGATCAATTCAGTACTTC.

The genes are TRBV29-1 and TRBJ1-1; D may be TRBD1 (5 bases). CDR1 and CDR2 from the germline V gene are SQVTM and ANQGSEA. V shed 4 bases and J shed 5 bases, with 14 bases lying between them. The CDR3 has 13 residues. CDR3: CSVAQVERTEAFF. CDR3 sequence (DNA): TGCAGCGTTGCACAGGTCGAAAGAACTGAAGCTTTCTTT.

The CDR3 reads CAWGYSRHGYTF. The CDR3 DNA sequence: TGTGCCTGGGGGTACTCCCGGCATGGCTACACCTTC. The chain is built from TRBV30 and TRBJ1-2; the D is unclear. The germline CDR1 and CDR2 sequences are GTSNPN and SVGIG (reference sequence). Trimming removed 5 bases at V and 6 bases at J, with 13 bases between. The CDR3 spans 12 residues.

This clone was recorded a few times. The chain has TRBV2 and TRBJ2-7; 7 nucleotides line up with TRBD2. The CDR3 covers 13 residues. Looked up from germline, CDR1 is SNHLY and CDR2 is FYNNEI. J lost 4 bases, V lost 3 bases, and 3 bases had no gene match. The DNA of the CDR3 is TGTGCCAGCAGTGACGGACTAGATTACGAGCAGTACTTC. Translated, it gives CASSDGLDYEQYF.

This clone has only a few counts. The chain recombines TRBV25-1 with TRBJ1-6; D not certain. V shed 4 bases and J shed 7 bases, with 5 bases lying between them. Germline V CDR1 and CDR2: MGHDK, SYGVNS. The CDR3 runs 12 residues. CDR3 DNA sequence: TGTGCCAGCAGTGGGCCCAATTCACCCCTCCACTTT. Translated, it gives CASSGPNSPLHF.

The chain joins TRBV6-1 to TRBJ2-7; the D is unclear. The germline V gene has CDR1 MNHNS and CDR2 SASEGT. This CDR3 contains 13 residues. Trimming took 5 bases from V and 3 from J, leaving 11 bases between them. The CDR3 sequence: CASSQTDFYEQYF. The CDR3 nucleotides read TGTGCCAGCAGTCAAACAGATTTCTACGAGCAGTACTTC.

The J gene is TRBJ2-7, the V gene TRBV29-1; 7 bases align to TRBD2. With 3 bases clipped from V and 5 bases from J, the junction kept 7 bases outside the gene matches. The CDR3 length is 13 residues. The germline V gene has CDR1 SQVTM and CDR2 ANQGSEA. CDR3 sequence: CSVDGEGSDEQYF. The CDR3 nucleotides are TGCAGCGTTGATGGGGAGGGGTCGGACGAGCAGTACTTC.

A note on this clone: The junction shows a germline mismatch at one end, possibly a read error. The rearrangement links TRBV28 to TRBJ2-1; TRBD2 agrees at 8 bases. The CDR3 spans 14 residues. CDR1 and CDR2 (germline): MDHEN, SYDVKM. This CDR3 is CASTSPWRGDRQLF. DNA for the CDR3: TGTGCCAGCACCTCGCCGTGGCGGGGGGATAGACAGCTCTTC. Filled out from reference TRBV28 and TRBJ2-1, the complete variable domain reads DVKVTQSSRYLVKRTGEKVFLECVQDMDHENMFWYRQDPGLGLRLIYFSYDVKMKEKGDIPEGYSVSREKKERFSLILESASTNQTSMYLCASTSPWRGDRQLFGPGTRLTVL.

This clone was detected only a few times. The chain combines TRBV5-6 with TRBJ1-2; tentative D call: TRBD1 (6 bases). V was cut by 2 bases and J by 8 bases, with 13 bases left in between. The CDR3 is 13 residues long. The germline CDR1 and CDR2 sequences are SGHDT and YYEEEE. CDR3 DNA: TGTGCCAGCAGCTTACAGGGTTTAAAGGGCTACACCTTC. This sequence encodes CASSLQGLKGYTF.